The rows below give T cell receptor beta chains drawn from one sample of a study of identifying expanded T cells in peripheral blood. Produced via immunoSEQ multiplex PCR; TCRdb's table is partial and in-frame only. The sample consists of 100,000 or so clones, 88% of them appearing once. Sequencing input: blood. All receptors derive from a person aged 18 to 70 in good health. Each CDR3 is given with its conserved first and last residue.

V gene: TRBV28
J gene: TRBJ1-5
CDR3 protein: CASSLARRAVNQPQHF

V gene: TRBV27
J gene: TRBJ1-2
CDR3 protein: CASRRLDDYGYTF

V gene: TRBV20-1
J gene: TRBJ2-5
CDR3 protein: CSARNSAQYF

V gene: TRBV19
J gene: TRBJ2-5
CDR3 protein: CASSPGTGQETQYF

V gene: TRBV14
J gene: TRBJ2-7
CDR3 protein: CASSDYHGTGAYEQYF

V gene: TRBV30
J gene: TRBJ2-6
CDR3 protein: CAWDMGANVLTF

V gene: TRBV9
J gene: TRBJ2-3
CDR3 protein: CASSRLAGGLGTDTQYF

V gene: TRBV6-1
J gene: TRBJ1-5
CDR3 protein: CASRPGTGHNQPQHF

V gene: TRBV7-3
J gene: TRBJ2-3
CDR3 protein: CASSLSSGGADTQYF

V gene: TRBV5-1
J gene: TRBJ2-4
CDR3 protein: CASSWGQGENIQYF

V gene: TRBV5-1
J gene: TRBJ2-3
CDR3 protein: CASSYYTDTQYF

V gene: TRBV4-3
J gene: TRBJ2-1
CDR3 protein: CASSLRDSTYNEQFF

V gene: TRBV19
J gene: TRBJ1-6
CDR3 protein: CASHPRASSYNSPLHF

V gene: TRBV4-3
J gene: TRBJ1-3
CDR3 protein: CASSQDRAASGNTIYF

V gene: TRBV6-1
J gene: TRBJ2-7
CDR3 protein: CASQLLPGQYYEQYF

V gene: TRBV6-5
J gene: TRBJ2-1
CDR3 protein: CASSFAGTGINEQFF

V gene: TRBV28
J gene: TRBJ1-2
CDR3 protein: CASTRSVGYTF

V gene: TRBV19
J gene: TRBJ2-3
CDR3 protein: CASSLGVFDTQYF

V gene: TRBV2
J gene: TRBJ2-5
CDR3 protein: CASSLDIQETQYF

V gene: TRBV30
J gene: TRBJ1-4
CDR3 protein: CAWTRGHEKLFF

V gene: TRBV6-4
J gene: TRBJ2-3
CDR3 protein: CASSGRVTDTQYF

V gene: TRBV29-1
J gene: TRBJ2-3
CDR3 protein: CSVQGRDTQYF

V gene: TRBV19
J gene: TRBJ2-2
CDR3 protein: CATANRDRGTGELFF

V gene: TRBV4-2
J gene: TRBJ2-7
CDR3 protein: CASSQVNSGGADEQYF

V gene: TRBV28
J gene: TRBJ1-5
CDR3 protein: CASSQPYGHQPQHF

V gene: TRBV2
J gene: TRBJ1-3
CDR3 protein: CASHLEGQFSSSGNTIYF

V gene: TRBV6-5
J gene: TRBJ2-7
CDR3 protein: CASSETEGYEQYF

V gene: TRBV6-5
J gene: TRBJ2-7
CDR3 protein: CASRTGTQGGYEQYF

V gene: TRBV5-1
J gene: TRBJ2-5
CDR3 protein: CASSYKDPDIGTQYF

V gene: TRBV2
J gene: TRBJ2-5
CDR3 protein: CASKGGPTGTQYF

V gene: TRBV5-8
J gene: TRBJ2-7
CDR3 protein: CASSLGDLSGPPYEQYF

V gene: TRBV5-4
J gene: TRBJ2-5
CDR3 protein: CASSLDKETQYF

V gene: TRBV11-3
J gene: TRBJ2-1
CDR3 protein: CASSRQGLAGNEQFF

V gene: TRBV30
J gene: TRBJ1-1
CDR3 protein: CAWSLLRTLNTEAFF

V gene: TRBV14
J gene: TRBJ1-1
CDR3 protein: CASSHGANTEAFF

V gene: TRBV4-2
J gene: TRBJ1-2
CDR3 protein: CASSYDGYGYTF

V gene: TRBV7-2
J gene: TRBJ2-2
CDR3 protein: CASSSQGGTGELFF

V gene: TRBV5-1
J gene: TRBJ1-4
CDR3 protein: CASSLPPTGGAEKLFF

V gene: TRBV10-3
J gene: TRBJ1-5
CDR3 protein: CAISERGNQPQHF

V gene: TRBV2
J gene: TRBJ1-5
CDR3 protein: CASSEAPARPQHF

V gene: TRBV9
J gene: TRBJ2-3
CDR3 protein: CASRSPYTDTQYF

V gene: TRBV5-6
J gene: TRBJ1-4
CDR3 protein: CASSLINEKLFF

V gene: TRBV25-1
J gene: TRBJ1-2
CDR3 protein: CASSAPGTGAYGYTF

V gene: TRBV20-1
J gene: TRBJ1-2
CDR3 protein: CSASLGLGYTF

V gene: TRBV5-6
J gene: TRBJ2-3
CDR3 protein: CASSWGQGIADTQYF

V gene: TRBV10-2
J gene: TRBJ2-1
CDR3 protein: CASLGRGQSTSSSYNEQFF

V gene: TRBV10-3
J gene: TRBJ2-7
CDR3 protein: CAISESKGTRIYEQYF

V gene: TRBV25-1
J gene: TRBJ1-3
CDR3 protein: CASRYGTGGLIPGNTIYF

V gene: TRBV7-9
J gene: TRBJ2-7
CDR3 protein: CASSLGQGNEQYF

V gene: TRBV5-6
J gene: TRBJ2-5
CDR3 protein: CASSLWQEETQYF

V gene: TRBV6-6
J gene: TRBJ1-2
CDR3 protein: CASSTDSYGYTF

V gene: TRBV11-3
J gene: TRBJ2-1
CDR3 protein: CASSLALINEQFF

V gene: TRBV6-1
J gene: TRBJ2-3
CDR3 protein: CASSAPEGGTDTQYF

V gene: TRBV7-3
J gene: TRBJ1-4
CDR3 protein: CASSLTLGDSDEKLFF

V gene: TRBV7-9
J gene: TRBJ2-7
CDR3 protein: CASSKAGQDEQYF

V gene: TRBV19
J gene: TRBJ1-1
CDR3 protein: CASRTSAHTEAFF

V gene: TRBV7-7
J gene: TRBJ2-1
CDR3 protein: CASSLGVFSSYNEQFF

V gene: TRBV27
J gene: TRBJ2-7
CDR3 protein: CASRGLGSYEQYF

V gene: TRBV6-1
J gene: TRBJ1-1
CDR3 protein: CASIKTGGVTEAFF

V gene: TRBV4-3
J gene: TRBJ2-7
CDR3 protein: CASSQDRQAHYEQYF